This TCR beta chain was found in a study of control samples from healthy donors and cancer patients (TCRdb year 2020). Regarding this clone: No antigen is known for it. One base away there is no much larger clone; base qualities are not given.

Deletion took 2 bases off V and 4 bases off J, with a span of 5 bases between the germline ends. CDR3 length: 12 amino acids, cysteine to phenylalanine. Only the CDR3 part of the read is kept: 36 bases, read in frame from the first base. Sequences SEHNR (CDR1) and FQNEAQ (CDR2) are obtained from the germline V gene (reference sequence). The library was obtained by the immunoSEQ multiplex PCR assay. The table was pulled from immuneACCESS by TCRdb, which kept in-frame rearrangements only. Such tables lose some clones; where checked, under half of the loss comes from unresolved V genes, and the rest has no known cause. Counted in this sample were 130,000 to 150,000 clones; just under 95% of them appeared once. Of the sample, 11% to 15% is held by the ten largest clones.

The chain is encoded by TRBV7-9 joined to TRBJ1-1; the D segment cannot be called with confidence. The sequence derives from a man in his 60s with colorectal cancer. The sequencing input was PBMCs. The CDR3 region reads CASSLTTTEAFF. At the DNA level, the sequence is TGTGCCAGCAGCTTAACCACCACTGAAGCTTTCTTT.